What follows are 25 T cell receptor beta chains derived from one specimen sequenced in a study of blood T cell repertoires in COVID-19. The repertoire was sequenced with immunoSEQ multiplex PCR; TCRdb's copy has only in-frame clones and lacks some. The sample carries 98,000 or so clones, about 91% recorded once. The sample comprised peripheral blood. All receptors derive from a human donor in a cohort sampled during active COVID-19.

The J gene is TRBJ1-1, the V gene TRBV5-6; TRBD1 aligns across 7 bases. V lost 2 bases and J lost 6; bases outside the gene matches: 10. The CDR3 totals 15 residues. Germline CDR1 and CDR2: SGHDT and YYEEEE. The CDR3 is CASSFVDRDGAEAFF. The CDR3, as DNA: TGTGCCAGCAGCTTTGTAGACAGGGACGGTGCTGAAGCTTTCTTT.

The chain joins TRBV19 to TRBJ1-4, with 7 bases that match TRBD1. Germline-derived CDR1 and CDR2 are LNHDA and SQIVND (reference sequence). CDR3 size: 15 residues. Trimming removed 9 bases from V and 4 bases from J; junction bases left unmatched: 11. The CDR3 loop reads CASTVRDSRNEKLFF. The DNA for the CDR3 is TGTGCCAGCACTGTCCGGGACAGCCGTAATGAAAAACTGTTTTTT.

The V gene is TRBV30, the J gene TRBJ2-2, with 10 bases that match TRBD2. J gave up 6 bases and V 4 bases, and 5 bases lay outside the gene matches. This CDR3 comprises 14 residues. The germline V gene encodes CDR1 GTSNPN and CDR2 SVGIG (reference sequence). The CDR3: CAWILAGDPGELFF. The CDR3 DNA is TGTGCCTGGATCCTAGCGGGGGACCCCGGGGAGCTGTTTTTT. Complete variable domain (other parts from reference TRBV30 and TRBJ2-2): SQTIHQWPATLVQPVGSPLSLECTVEGTSNPNLYWYRQAAGRGLQLLFYSVGIGQISSEVPQNLSASRPQDRQFILSSKKLLLSDSGFYLCAWILAGDPGELFFGEGSRLTVL.

CDR3 sequence reads: CASSTLRGGIYGYTF. The CDR3, as DNA: TGTGCCAGCAGTACCCTGAGGGGGGGCATCTATGGCTACACCTTC. The chain recombines TRBV28 with TRBJ1-2; possible D gene TRBD1, 6 bases. CDR1 is MDHEN and CDR2 is SYDVKM in the germline V gene. The CDR3 is 15 residues long. V gave up 5 bases and J gave up 4 bases, with 17 bases separating them.

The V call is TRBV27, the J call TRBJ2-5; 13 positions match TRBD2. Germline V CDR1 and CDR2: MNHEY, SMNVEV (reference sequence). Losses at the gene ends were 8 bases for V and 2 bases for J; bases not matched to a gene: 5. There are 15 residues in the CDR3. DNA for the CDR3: TGTGCCAGCTGTCTACTAGCGGGAGGGCAAGAGACCCAGTACTTC. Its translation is CASCLLAGGQETQYF.

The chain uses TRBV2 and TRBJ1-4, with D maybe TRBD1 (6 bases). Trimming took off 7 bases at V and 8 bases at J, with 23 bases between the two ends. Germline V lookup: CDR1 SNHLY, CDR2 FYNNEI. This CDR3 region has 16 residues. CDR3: CASIRQGMSMGEKLFF. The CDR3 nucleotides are TGTGCCAGCATCCGGCAGGGGATGTCGATGGGGGAAAAACTGTTTTTT.

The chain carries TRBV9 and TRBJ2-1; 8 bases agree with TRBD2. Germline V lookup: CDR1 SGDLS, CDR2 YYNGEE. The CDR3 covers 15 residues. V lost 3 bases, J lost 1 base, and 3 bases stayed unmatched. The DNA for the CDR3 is TGTGCCAGCAGCGCAACTAGCGGATCCTACAATGAGCAGTTCTTC. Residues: CASSATSGSYNEQFF.

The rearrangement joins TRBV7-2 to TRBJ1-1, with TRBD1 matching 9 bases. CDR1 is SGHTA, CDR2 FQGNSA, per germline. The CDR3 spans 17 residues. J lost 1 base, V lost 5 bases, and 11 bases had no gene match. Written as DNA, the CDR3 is TGTGCCAGCAGCAGACGTCCCGGGACAGGGCGGAACACTGAAGCTTTCTTT. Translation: CASSRRPGTGRNTEAFF.

Written as DNA, the CDR3 is TGTGCCAGCAGTTTAATCGGACTAGGGGTGAGTGCAGATACGCAGTATTTT. This sequence encodes CASSLIGLGVSADTQYF. This chain links TRBV28 with TRBJ2-3, with TRBD2 matching over 7 bases. The CDR3 sequence is 17 residues long. Germline V gene sequence: CDR1 MDHEN, CDR2 SYDVKM. V dropped 2 bases and J dropped 4; count of bases not matched to a gene: 12.

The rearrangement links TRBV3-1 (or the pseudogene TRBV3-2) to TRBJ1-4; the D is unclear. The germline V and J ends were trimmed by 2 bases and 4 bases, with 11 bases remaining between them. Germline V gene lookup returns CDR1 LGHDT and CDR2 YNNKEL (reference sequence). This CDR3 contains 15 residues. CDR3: CASSQNGELNEKLFF. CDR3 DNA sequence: TGTGCCAGCAGCCAAAATGGGGAGCTTAATGAAAAACTGTTTTTT.

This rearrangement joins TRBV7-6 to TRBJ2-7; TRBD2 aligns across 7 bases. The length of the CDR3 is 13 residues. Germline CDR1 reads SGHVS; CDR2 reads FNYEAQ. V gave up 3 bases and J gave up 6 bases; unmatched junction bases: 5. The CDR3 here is CASSFAGAVEQYF. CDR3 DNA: TGTGCCAGCAGCTTCGCGGGAGCGGTCGAGCAGTACTTC. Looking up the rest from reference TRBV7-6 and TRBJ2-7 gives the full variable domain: GAGVSQSPRYKVTKRGQDVALRCDPISGHVSLYWYRQALGQGPEFLTYFNYEAQQDKSGLPNDRFSAERPEGSISTLTIQRTEQRDSAMYRCASSFAGAVEQYFGPGTRLTVT.

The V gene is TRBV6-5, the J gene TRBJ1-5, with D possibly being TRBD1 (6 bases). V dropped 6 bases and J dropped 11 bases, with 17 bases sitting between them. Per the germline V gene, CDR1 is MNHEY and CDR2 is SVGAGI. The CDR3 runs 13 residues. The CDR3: CASRTAMDRSQHF. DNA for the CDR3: TGTGCCAGCAGAACCGCGATGGACAGATCCCAGCATTTT.

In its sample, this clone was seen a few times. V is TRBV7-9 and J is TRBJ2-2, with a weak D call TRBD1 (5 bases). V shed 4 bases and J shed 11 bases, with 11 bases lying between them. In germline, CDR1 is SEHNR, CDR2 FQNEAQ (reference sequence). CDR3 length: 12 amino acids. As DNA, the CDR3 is TGTGCCAGCAGCTCGGACATGCGTGAGCTGTTTTTT. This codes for CASSSDMRELFF.

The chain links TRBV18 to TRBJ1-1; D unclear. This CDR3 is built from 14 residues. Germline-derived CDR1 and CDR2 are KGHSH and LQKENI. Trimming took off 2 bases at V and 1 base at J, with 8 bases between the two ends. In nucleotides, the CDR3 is TGTGCCAGCTCACCAGCTGGGAGGAACACTGAAGCTTTCTTT. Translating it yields CASSPAGRNTEAFF.

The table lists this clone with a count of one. CDR3 protein: CASSPTQNQPQHF. The CDR3 nucleotides read TGTGCCAGCAGCCCAACGCAGAATCAGCCCCAGCATTTT. The chain couples TRBV7-2 to TRBJ1-5; D gene uncertain. The germline CDR1 and CDR2 sequences are SGHTA and FQGNSA. The V gene lost 5 bases and the J gene lost 4 bases, with 9 bases spanning the gap. The CDR3 extends over 13 amino acids.

In DNA form, the CDR3 reads TGTGCCAGTAACAGGGTAAACACTGAAGCTTTCTTT. Residues: CASNRVNTEAFF. The V gene is TRBV2, the J gene TRBJ1-1, with D possibly matching TRBD1 (6 bases). There are 12 residues in the CDR3. Germline assignment: CDR1 SNHLY and CDR2 FYNNEI. The V and J ends lost 9 bases and 2 bases respectively, with 10 bases between them.

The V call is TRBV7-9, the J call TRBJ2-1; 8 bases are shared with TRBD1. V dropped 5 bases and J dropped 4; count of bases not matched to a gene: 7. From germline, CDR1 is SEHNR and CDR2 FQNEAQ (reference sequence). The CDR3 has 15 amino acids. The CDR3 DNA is TGTGCCAGCAGCCCGGCCGGGACAGGATACAATGAGCAGTTCTTC. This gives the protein CASSPAGTGYNEQFF. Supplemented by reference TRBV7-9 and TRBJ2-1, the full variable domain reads DTGVSQNPRHKITKRGQNVTFRCDPISEHNRLYWYRQTLGQGPEFLTYFQNEAQLEKSRLLSDRFSAERPKGSFSTLEIQRTEQGDSAMYLCASSPAGTGYNEQFFGPGTRLTVL.

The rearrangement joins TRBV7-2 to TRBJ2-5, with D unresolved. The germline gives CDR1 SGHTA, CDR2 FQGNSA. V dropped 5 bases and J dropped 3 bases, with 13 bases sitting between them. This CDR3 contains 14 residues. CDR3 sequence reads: CASSHVVAEETQYF. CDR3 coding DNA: TGTGCCAGCAGCCACGTGGTGGCGGAAGAGACCCAGTACTTC.

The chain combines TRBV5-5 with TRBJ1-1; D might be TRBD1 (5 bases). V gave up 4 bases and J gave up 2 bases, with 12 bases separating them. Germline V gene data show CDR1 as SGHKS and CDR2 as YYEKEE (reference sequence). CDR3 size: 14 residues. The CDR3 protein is CASSRRGENTEAFF. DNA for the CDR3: TGTGCCAGCAGCCGACGGGGGGAAAACACTGAAGCTTTCTTT.

The CDR3 here is CAWSGGWTGLGRAQYF. CDR3 in DNA: TGTGCCTGGAGTGGGGGGTGGACAGGCCTTGGAAGGGCCCAGTACTTC. The chain joins TRBV30 to TRBJ2-5; 7 bases map to TRBD1. The J segment lost 9 bases and the V segment lost 1 base, leaving 17 bases of the junction unmatched. Germline V gene sequence: CDR1 GTSNPN, CDR2 SVGIG (reference sequence). The CDR3 has 16 amino acids. The full variable domain, rest sourced from reference TRBV30 and TRBJ2-5, is SQTIHQWPATLVQPVGSPLSLECTVEGTSNPNLYWYRQAAGRGLQLLFYSVGIGQISSEVPQNLSASRPQDRQFILSSKKLLLSDSGFYLCAWSGGWTGLGRAQYFGPGTRLLVL.

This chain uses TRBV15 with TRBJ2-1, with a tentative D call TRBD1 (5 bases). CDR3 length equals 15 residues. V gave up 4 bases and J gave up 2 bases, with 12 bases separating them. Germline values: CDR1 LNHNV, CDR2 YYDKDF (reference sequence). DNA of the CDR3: TGTGCCACCAGCAATGACAGACCGACCTACAATGAGCAGTTCTTC. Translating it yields CATSNDRPTYNEQFF. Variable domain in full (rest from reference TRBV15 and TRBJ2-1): DAMVIQNPRYQVTQFGKPVTLSCSQTLNHNVMYWYQQKSSQAPKLLFHYYDKDFNNEADTPDNFQSRRPNTSFCFLDIRSPGLGDTAMYLCATSNDRPTYNEQFFGPGTRLTVL.

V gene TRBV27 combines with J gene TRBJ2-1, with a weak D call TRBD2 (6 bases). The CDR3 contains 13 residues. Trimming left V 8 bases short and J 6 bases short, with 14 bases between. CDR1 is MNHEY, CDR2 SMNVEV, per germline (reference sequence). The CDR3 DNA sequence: TGTGCCAGCCAGGAGGGGTTCAGCAATGAGCAGTTCTTC. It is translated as CASQEGFSNEQFF.

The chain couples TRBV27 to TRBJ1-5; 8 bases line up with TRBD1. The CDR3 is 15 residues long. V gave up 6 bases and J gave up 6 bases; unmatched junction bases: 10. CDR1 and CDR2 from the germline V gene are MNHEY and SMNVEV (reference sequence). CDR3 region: CASSSGQGASQPQHF. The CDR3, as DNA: TGTGCCAGCAGCTCGGGGCAGGGGGCGAGTCAGCCCCAGCATTTT.

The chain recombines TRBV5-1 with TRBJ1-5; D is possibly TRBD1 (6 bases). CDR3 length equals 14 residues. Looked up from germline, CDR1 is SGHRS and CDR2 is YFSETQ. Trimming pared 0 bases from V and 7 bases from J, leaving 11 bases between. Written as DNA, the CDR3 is TGCGCCAGCAGCTTGGACTCGAGGGGGCAGCCCCAGCATTTT. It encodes CASSLDSRGQPQHF.

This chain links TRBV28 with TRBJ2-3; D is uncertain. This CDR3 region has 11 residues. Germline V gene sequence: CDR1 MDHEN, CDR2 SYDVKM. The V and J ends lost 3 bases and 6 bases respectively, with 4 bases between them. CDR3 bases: TGTGCCAGCAGTTTCGTGGATACGCAGTATTTT. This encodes CASSFVDTQYF.